The 9 T cell receptor beta chains given below trace back to one sample, sequenced in a study of tumor and adjacent non-tumor tissue in lung cancer. A modified ARM-PCR protocol with three rounds of nested PCR amplified TCRbeta. TCRdb recomputed calls from the multiplex PCR reads with MiXCR, one row per CDR3 protein. The sample has fewer than 100,000 distinct CDR3 sequences, around 80% seen once. The template was RNA from unsorted bulk tissue. More than 3 cm separated this lung sample from the edge of the tumor. The specimen was distant non-tumor lung tissue. Receptor source: a woman aged 45-60 years with non-small cell lung cancer.

This clonotype came up once. As the CDR3 is not closed by the conserved phenylalanine or tryptophan, this likely results from a read error. The J gene is TRBJ2-3, the V gene TRBV4-1; 7 nucleotides line up with TRBD1. J gave up 4 bases and V 3 bases, and 13 bases lay outside the gene matches. This CDR3 contains 17 residues. CDR1 is MGHRA, CDR2 YSYEKL, per germline. Written as DNA, the CDR3 is TGCGCCAGCAGCCACGCTCAGGGGGACAAGGACCCAGATACGCAGTATTTA. The encoded protein is CASSHAQGDKDPDTQYL.

Details on this clonotype: The junction departs from germline at one end; a sequencing error may be responsible. The chain joins TRBV20-1 to TRBJ2-2, with D perhaps TRBD2 (5 bases). This CDR3 is 12 amino acids long. Germline CDR1 reads DFQATT; CDR2 reads SNEGSKA (reference sequence). CDR3 coding DNA: TGCAGTGCTACGGTGTACACCGGGGAGCTGTCTTTT. Amino acids: CSATVYTGELSF.

The rearrangement links TRBV6-5 to TRBJ1-5; no clear D gene. The germline V and J ends were trimmed by 6 bases and 2 bases, with 17 bases remaining between them. This CDR3 is 16 amino acids long. CDR1 is MNHEY, CDR2 SVGAGI, per germline. CDR3 region: CASSSPGREGNQPQHF. Written as DNA, the CDR3 is TGTGCCAGCAGCTCCCCCGGAAGGGAGGGCAATCAGCCCCAGCATTTT.

The J gene is TRBJ1-5, the V gene TRBV4-2; the D is unclear. Trimming left V 0 bases short and J 9 bases short, with 15 bases between. This CDR3 region has 15 residues. In germline, CDR1 is LGHNA, CDR2 YNFKEQ. CDR3 nucleotide sequence: TGTGCCAGCAGCCAAGACCTCACTACCAATGGGCCCCAGCATTTT. It encodes CASSQDLTTNGPQHF.

This clonotype was seen more than once but under ten times. Germline and junction disagree at one end, which may indicate a read error. The rearrangement links TRBV11-2 to TRBJ2-7; D ambiguous. Germline assignment: CDR1 SGHAT and CDR2 FQNNGV. The CDR3 covers 15 residues. CDR3 amino acids: CVSSVDQVAYYEQYF. CDR3 nucleotides: TGTGTCAGCAGTGTGGACCAGGTCGCCTATTACGAGCAGTACTTC.

This clonotype was detected once. It is likely a read error, because the conserved phenylalanine at the end of the CDR3 is missing. Because the CDR3's place on the DNA is in doubt, the DNA is left out and the CDR3 is given as listed by TCRdb. This chain connects TRBV6-5 to TRBJ2-7; the tabulated D call, TRBD1, remains unverified against the DNA. The CDR3 has 12 residues if both end residues are counted. Germline CDR1 is MNHEY and CDR2 is SVGAGI. The CDR3 protein is CASSLTGAWKYL.

This clonotype was seen many times. This chain links TRBV7-9 with TRBJ2-7, with TRBD1 matching 10 bases. CDR1 and CDR2 (germline): SEHNR, FQNEAQ (reference sequence). This CDR3 spans 15 amino acids. V was clipped by 4 bases and J by 2 bases; unmatched bases: 5. CDR3 sequence (DNA): TGTGCCAGCAGCTCAACAGACAGGGGGCCCTACGAGCAGTACTTC. It yields the protein CASSSTDRGPYEQYF.

To note about this clonotype: One end of the junction fails to match germline, which may point to a read error. This rearrangement joins TRBV5-6 to TRBJ2-3, with D perhaps matching TRBD2 (5 bases). The CDR3 is 16 amino acids. Germline CDR1 reads SGHDT; CDR2 reads YYEEEE. As DNA, the CDR3 is TGTACCAGCAGCTTGTACACGGGAAGGCCGATAGATACGCAGTATTTT. Translation gives CTSSLYTGRPIDTQYF.

As concerns this clonotype: A single base separates this from a much larger clone, so it may be a read error. The rearrangement links TRBV4-1 to TRBJ1-2; tentative D call: TRBD1 (5 bases). This CDR3 has 15 residues. Germline-derived CDR1 and CDR2 are MGHRA and YSYEKL. CDR3 region: CVSSQEVGPGGGYTF. As DNA, the CDR3 is TGCGTCAGCAGCCAAGAAGTGGGACCCGGGGGTGGCTACACCTTC.